These T cell receptor beta chains were read from a single sample in a study of blood T cell repertoires in COVID-19. TCRdb's copy holds only in-frame clones and misses some; the assay was immunoSEQ multiplex PCR. The sample contains 60,000 or so clones, more than 70% of which appear only once. The source material was peripheral blood. Receptors originate from a man aged 60 to 75 with active or convalescent COVID-19. Both conserved end residues are part of each CDR3. Each record gives: V gene, D gene, clone size, J gene, CDR3 protein, CDR3 DNA. A D gene is named only where the DNA matches it firmly. Clone size, where shown, is once, few, many, or a class for clones that have expanded.

TRBV4-3,-,few,TRBJ1-6,CASSQGERNSPLHF,TGCGCCAGCAGCCAGGGAGAACGAAATTCACCCCTCCACTTT
TRBV21-1,-,-,TRBJ1-5,CASSKDDRVLPQPQHF,TGTGCCAGCAGCAAAGACGACAGGGTCTTACCTCAGCCCCAGCATTTT
TRBV4-2,-,-,TRBJ1-2,CASSAPKPGYTF,TGTGCCAGCAGCGCACCTAAACCGGGCTACACCTTC
TRBV5-6,-,-,TRBJ1-6,CASSFDSSGYNSPLHF,TGTGCCAGCAGCTTCGACAGTTCCGGGTATAATTCACCCCTCCACTTT
TRBV5-1,-,few,TRBJ2-7,CASSPLFVGQAIYEQYF,TGCGCCAGCAGCCCGCTTTTCGTTGGGCAGGCGATCTACGAGCAGTACTTC
TRBV9,TRBD1,-,TRBJ2-7,CASSATGTASYEQYF,TGTGCCAGCAGCGCAACCGGGACAGCCTCCTACGAGCAGTACTTC
TRBV6-5,-,-,TRBJ1-1,CASRGGDAHGTEAFF,TGTGCCAGCAGAGGCGGGGACGCTCACGGGACTGAAGCTTTCTTT
TRBV25-1,-,-,TRBJ1-2,CASSEGLYGYTF,TGTGCCAGCAGTGAGGGCCTCTATGGCTACACCTTC
TRBV7-2,TRBD1,few,TRBJ2-1,CASSLGQGIYNEQFF,TGTGCCAGCAGCTTAGGACAGGGGATTTACAATGAGCAGTTCTTC
TRBV28,-,-,TRBJ1-3,CASKEVPSGNTIYF,TGTGCCAGCAAGGAGGTTCCGTCTGGAAACACCATATATTTT
TRBV15,-,once,TRBJ1-1,CATSRPQGYTEAFF,TGTGCCACCAGCAGACCACAGGGATACACTGAAGCTTTCTTT
TRBV19,-,once,TRBJ2-3,CASSISGSTDTQYF,TGTGCCAGTAGTATAAGCGGAAGCACAGATACGCAGTATTTT
TRBV2,-,-,TRBJ1-2,CASSGGGDGYTF,TGTGCCAGCAGTGGGGGCGGGGACGGCTACACCTTC
TRBV2,TRBD1,-,TRBJ2-1,CASSPTGARADEQFF,TGTGCCAGCAGTCCTACAGGGGCCCGGGCTGATGAGCAGTTCTTC
TRBV6-5,-,once,TRBJ2-6,CASRDKSRGANVLTF,TGTGCCAGCAGAGATAAATCGCGTGGGGCCAACGTCCTGACTTTC
TRBV19,-,few,TRBJ2-7,CASSSQAFPPLEQYF,TGTGCCAGTAGTTCACAGGCGTTTCCGCCCCTGGAGCAGTACTTC
TRBV28,TRBD1,few,TRBJ1-1,CASFIQGPNTEAFF,TGTGCCAGCTTTATACAGGGGCCCAACACTGAAGCTTTCTTT
TRBV5-4,-,-,TRBJ2-1,CASSLVQSNEQFF,TGTGCCAGCAGCTTGGTTCAGTCCAATGAGCAGTTCTTC
TRBV5-4,-,few,TRBJ1-6,CASRSQDSPLHF,TGTGCCAGCAGGTCCCAGGATTCACCCCTCCACTTT
TRBV5-1,-,-,TRBJ2-1,CASRIGAGPSSYNEQFF,TGCGCCAGCAGGATAGGGGCGGGGCCTTCGTCCTACAATGAGCAGTTCTTC
TRBV4-1,-,-,TRBJ2-1,CASSQGTIKSEQFF,TGCGCCAGCAGCCAAGGGACTATTAAAAGTGAGCAGTTCTTC
TRBV30,TRBD1,-,TRBJ1-1,CAWSYGTGGEAEAFF,TGTGCCTGGAGCTATGGGACAGGCGGGGAAGCTGAAGCTTTCTTT
TRBV5-6,TRBD1,-,TRBJ1-2,CASSLGTGGAGYGYTF,TGTGCCAGCAGCTTGGGTACAGGGGGCGCGGGCTATGGCTACACCTTC
TRBV29-1,TRBD1,-,TRBJ1-5,CSVGQGNQPQHF,TGCAGCGTCGGACAGGGCAATCAGCCCCAGCATTTT
TRBV10-1,TRBD1,-,TRBJ2-7,CASRLTGTGTYEQYF,TGCGCCAGCAGACTAACCGGGACAGGGACCTACGAGCAGTACTTC
TRBV7-9,TRBD2,-,TRBJ2-3,CASSLVEAGLAGEADTQYF,TGTGCCAGCAGCTTAGTTGAAGCGGGGCTAGCGGGAGAGGCAGATACGCAGTATTTT
TRBV6-5,-,-,TRBJ2-3,CATSRPELRDTQYF,TGTGCCACCTCGCGGCCAGAACTACGGGATACGCAGTATTTT
TRBV5-6,-,-,TRBJ1-2,CASSDLTGGGYTF,TGTGCCAGCAGCGACCTGACAGGAGGCGGCTACACCTTC
TRBV7-9,-,-,TRBJ2-1,CASSRGGGAYEQFF,TGTGCCAGCAGCCGCGGCGGCGGCGCATATGAGCAGTTCTTC
TRBV29-1,-,-,TRBJ2-5,CSVEEARQETQYF,TGCAGCGTTGAAGAGGCAAGACAAGAGACCCAGTACTTC
TRBV30,TRBD2,-,TRBJ2-3,CAWSPGRQPTDTQYF,TGTGCCTGGAGCCCCGGGAGGCAACCCACAGATACGCAGTATTTT
TRBV6-5,-,-,TRBJ2-5,CASSRGFRGSETQYF,TGTGCCAGCTCTCGGGGATTCCGTGGCTCCGAGACCCAGTACTTC